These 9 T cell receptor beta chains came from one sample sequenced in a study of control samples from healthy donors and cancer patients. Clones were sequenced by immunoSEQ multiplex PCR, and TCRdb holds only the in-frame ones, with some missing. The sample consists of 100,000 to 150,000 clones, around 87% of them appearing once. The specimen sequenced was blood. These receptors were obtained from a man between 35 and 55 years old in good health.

The CDR3 sequence is CASSRGGAVYGYTF. The CDR3 DNA is TGTGCCAGCAGCCGAGGGGGCGCGGTCTATGGCTACACCTTC. The chain links TRBV11-2 to TRBJ1-2; 7 bases line up with TRBD1. CDR1 and CDR2 (germline): SGHAT, FQNNGV. There are 14 residues in the CDR3. The J segment lost 4 bases and the V segment lost 5 bases, leaving 7 bases of the junction unmatched.

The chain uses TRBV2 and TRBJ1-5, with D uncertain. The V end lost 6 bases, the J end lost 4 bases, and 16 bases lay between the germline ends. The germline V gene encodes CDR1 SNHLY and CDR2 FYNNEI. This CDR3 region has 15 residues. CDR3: CASRPRERQNQPQHF. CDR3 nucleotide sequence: TGTGCCAGCAGGCCGAGGGAGAGGCAGAATCAGCCCCAGCATTTT.

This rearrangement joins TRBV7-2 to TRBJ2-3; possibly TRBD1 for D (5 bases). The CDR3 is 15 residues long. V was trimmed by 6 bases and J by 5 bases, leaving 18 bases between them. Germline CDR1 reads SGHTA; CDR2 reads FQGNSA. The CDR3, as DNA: TGTGCCAGCAGTCGCGTCGCAGGGTTTATAGATACGCAGTATTTT. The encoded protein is CASSRVAGFIDTQYF.

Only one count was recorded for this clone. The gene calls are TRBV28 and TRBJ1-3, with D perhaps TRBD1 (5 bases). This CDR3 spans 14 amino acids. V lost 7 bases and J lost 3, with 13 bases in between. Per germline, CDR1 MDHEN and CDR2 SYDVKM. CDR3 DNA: TGTGCCAGCACAGGCCCCAGGGTTGGAAACACCATATATTTT. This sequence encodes CASTGPRVGNTIYF.

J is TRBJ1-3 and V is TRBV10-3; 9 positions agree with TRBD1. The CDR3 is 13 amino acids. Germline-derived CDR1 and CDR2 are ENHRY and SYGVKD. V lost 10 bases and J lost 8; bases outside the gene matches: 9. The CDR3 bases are TGTGCCACCGGACAGGGGCTAATTGACACCATATATTTT. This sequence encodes CATGQGLIDTIYF.

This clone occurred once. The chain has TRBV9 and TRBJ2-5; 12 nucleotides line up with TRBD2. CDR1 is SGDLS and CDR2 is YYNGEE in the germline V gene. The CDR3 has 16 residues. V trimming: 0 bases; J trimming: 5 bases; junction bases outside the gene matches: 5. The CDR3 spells CASSVGLAGVVETQYF. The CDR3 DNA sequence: TGTGCCAGCAGCGTAGGACTAGCGGGGGTCGTGGAGACCCAGTACTTC.

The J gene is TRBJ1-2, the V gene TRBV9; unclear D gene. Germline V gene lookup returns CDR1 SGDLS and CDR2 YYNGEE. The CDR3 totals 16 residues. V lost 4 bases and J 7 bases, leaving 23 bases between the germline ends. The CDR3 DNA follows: TGTGCCAGCAGCCCCAGAGGAATGGGAGGGAATTTTGGCTACACCTTC. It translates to CASSPRGMGGNFGYTF.

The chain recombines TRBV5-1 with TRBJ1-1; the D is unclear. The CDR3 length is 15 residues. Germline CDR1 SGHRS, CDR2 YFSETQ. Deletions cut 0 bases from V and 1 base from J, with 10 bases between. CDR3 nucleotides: TGCGCCAGCAGCTTGGGTGACATACCGAACACTGAAGCTTTCTTT. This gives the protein CASSLGDIPNTEAFF.

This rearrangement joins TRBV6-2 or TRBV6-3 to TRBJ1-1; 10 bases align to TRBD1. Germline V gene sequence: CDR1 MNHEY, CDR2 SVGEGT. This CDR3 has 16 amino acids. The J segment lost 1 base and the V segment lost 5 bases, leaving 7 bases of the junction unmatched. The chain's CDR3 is CASSPGTGVSNTEAFF. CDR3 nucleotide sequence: TGTGCCAGCAGTCCCGGGACAGGGGTTTCGAACACTGAAGCTTTCTTT.